This T cell receptor beta chain was found in a study of T cell responses to AZD1222 COVID-19 vaccine. Here immunoSEQ multiplex PCR was the method, and the copy in TCRdb shows in-frame clones only, minus some. Of 180,000 or so clones listed, just under 95% were seen once; the top ten hold approximately 0.98%. Trimming took 2 bases from V and 2 from J; bases not matched to a gene: 3. CDR1 and CDR2 (germline): MNHEY, SVGAGI. This CDR3 has 15 residues. The rearrangement joins TRBV6-5 to TRBJ2-1; 7 bases are shared with TRBD2. Sequencing was performed on peripheral blood, taken 28 days after the second dose of the MenACWY control vaccine. The origin of this receptor is an adult who received the MenACWY meningococcal vaccine as a control. CDR3 sequence reads: CASSYGGGTYNEQFF. CDR3 nucleotide sequence: TGTGCCAGCAGTTACGGCGGGGGAACCTACAATGAGCAGTTCTTC.